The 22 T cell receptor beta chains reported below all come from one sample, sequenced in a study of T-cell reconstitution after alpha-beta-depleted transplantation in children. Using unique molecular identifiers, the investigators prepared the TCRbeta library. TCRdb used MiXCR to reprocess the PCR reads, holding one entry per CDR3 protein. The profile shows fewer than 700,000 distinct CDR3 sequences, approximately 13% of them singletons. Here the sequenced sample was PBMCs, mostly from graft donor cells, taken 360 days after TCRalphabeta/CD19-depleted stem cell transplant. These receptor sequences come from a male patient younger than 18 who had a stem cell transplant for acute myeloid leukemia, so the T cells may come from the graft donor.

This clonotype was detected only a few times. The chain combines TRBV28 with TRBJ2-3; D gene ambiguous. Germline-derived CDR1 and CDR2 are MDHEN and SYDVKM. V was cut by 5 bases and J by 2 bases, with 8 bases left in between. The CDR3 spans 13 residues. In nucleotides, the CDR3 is TGTGCCAGCAGTCATTATTACACAGATACGCAGTATTTT. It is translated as CASSHYYTDTQYF. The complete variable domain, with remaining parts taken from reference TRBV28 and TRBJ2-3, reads DVKVTQSSRYLVKRTGEKVFLECVQDMDHENMFWYRQDPGLGLRLIYFSYDVKMKEKGDIPEGYSVSREKKERFSLILESASTNQTSMYLCASSHYYTDTQYFGPGTRLTVL.

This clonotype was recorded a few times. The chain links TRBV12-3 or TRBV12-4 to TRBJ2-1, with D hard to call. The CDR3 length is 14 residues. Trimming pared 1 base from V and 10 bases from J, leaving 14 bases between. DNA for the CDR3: TGTGCCAGCAGTTTAGTTTGGCTGACTTGGGAGCAGTTCTTC. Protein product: CASSLVWLTWEQFF.

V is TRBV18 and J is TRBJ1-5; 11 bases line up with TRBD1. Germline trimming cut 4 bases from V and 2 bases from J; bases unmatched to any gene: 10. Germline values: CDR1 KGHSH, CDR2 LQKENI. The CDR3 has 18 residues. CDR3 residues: CASSLSGTGGWGNQPQHF. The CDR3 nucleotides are TGTGCCAGCTCACTCTCCGGGACAGGGGGTTGGGGCAATCAGCCCCAGCATTTT.

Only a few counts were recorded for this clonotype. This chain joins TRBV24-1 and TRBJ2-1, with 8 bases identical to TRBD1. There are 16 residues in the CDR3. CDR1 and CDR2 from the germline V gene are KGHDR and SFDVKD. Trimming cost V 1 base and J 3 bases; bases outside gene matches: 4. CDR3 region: CATSDFGDRGYNEQFF. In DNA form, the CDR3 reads TGTGCCACCAGTGATTTCGGAGACAGGGGCTACAATGAGCAGTTCTTC.

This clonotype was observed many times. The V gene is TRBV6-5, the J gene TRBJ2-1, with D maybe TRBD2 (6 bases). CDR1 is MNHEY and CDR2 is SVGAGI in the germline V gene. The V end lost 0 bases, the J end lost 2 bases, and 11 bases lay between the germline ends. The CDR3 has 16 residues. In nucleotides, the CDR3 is TGTGCCAGCAGTTACTCGGGGGGTTTCACCTACAATGAGCAGTTCTTC. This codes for CASSYSGGFTYNEQFF.

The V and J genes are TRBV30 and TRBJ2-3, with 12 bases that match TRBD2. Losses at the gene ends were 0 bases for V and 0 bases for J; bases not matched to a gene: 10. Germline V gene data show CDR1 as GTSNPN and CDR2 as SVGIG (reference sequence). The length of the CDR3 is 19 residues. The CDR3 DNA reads TGTGCCTGGAGTGTCCCACTAGCGGGAGGACTTCCTAGCACAGATACGCAGTATTTT. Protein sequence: CAWSVPLAGGLPSTDTQYF.

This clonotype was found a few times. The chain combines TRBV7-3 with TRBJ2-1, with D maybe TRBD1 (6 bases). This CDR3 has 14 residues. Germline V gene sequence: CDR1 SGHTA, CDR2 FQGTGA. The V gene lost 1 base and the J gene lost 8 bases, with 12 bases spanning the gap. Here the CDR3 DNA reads TGTGCCAGCAGCTTAATTGGCCCAGGGGATGAGCAGTTCTTC. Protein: CASSLIGPGDEQFF.

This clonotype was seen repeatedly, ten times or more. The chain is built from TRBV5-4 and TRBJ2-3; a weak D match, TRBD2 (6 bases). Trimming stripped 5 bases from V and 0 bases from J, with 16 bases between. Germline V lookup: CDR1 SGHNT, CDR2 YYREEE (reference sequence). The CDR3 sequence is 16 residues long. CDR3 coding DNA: TGTGCCAGCAGATTACTGGGACTTCGTAGCACAGATACGCAGTATTTT. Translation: CASRLLGLRSTDTQYF.

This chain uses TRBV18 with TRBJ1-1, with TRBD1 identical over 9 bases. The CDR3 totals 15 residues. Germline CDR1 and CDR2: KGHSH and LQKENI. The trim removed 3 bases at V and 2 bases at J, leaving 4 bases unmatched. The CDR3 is CASSPQQGANTEAFF. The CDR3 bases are TGTGCCAGCTCACCGCAACAGGGGGCTAACACTGAAGCTTTCTTT.

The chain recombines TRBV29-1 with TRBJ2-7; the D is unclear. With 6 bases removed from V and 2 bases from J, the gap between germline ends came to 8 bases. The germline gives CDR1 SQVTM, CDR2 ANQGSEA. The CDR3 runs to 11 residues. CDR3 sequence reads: CSVQPPYEQYF. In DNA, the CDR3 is TGCAGCGTACAGCCCCCCTACGAGCAGTACTTC.

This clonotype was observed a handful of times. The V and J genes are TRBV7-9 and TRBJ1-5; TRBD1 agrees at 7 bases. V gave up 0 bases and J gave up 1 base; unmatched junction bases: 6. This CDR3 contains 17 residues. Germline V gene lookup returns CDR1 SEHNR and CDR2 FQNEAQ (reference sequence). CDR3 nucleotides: TGTGCCAGCAGCTTAGCCCTGTCGGGACAGAGCAATCAGCCCCAGCATTTT. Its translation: CASSLALSGQSNQPQHF.

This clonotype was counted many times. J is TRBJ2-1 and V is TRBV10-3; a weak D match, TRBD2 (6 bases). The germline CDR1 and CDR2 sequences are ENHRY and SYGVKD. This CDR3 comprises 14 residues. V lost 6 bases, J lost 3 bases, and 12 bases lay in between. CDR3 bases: TGTGCCATCAGGACTAGACTTAGCTACAATGAGCAGTTCTTC. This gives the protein CAIRTRLSYNEQFF.

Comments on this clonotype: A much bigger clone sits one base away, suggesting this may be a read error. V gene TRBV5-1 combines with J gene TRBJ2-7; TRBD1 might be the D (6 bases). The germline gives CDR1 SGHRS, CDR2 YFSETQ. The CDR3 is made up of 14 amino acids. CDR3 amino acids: CTSSPGQQNYEQYF. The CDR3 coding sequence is TGCACCAGCAGCCCAGGACAGCAGAACTACGAGCAGTACTTC.

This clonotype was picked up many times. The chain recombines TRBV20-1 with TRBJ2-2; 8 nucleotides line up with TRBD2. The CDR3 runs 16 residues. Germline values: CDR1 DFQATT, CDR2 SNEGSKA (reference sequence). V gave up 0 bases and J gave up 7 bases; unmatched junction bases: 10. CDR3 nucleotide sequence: TGCAGTGCTAGAGATGTCGGACTAGCCCCACACGGGGAGCTGTTTTTT. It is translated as CSARDVGLAPHGELFF.

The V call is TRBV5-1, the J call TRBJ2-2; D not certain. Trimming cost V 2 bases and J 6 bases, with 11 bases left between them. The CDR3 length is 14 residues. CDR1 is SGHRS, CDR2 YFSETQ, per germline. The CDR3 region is CASSFPARAGELFF. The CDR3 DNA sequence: TGCGCCAGCAGCTTCCCCGCCCGGGCCGGGGAGCTGTTTTTT.

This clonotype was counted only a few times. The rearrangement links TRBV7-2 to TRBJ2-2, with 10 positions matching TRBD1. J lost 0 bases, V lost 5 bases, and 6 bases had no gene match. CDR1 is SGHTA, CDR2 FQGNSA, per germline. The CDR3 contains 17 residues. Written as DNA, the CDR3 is TGTGCCAGCAGCATAACCGGGACAGGGGCGAACACCGGGGAGCTGTTTTTT. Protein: CASSITGTGANTGELFF.

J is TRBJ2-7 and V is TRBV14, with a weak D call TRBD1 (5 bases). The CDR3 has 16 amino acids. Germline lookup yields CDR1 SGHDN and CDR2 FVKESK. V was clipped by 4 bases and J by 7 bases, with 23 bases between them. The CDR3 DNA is TGTGCCAGCAGCCCCCGTCGAACAGGAGTTTCAGGAGAGCAGTACTTC. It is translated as CASSPRRTGVSGEQYF.

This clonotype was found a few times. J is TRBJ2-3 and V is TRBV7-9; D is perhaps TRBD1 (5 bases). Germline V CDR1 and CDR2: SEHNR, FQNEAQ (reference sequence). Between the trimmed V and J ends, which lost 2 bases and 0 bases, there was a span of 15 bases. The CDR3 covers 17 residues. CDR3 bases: TGTGCCAGCAGCTTAACCCCTCAGGGCGTCAGCACAGATACGCAGTATTTT. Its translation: CASSLTPQGVSTDTQYF.

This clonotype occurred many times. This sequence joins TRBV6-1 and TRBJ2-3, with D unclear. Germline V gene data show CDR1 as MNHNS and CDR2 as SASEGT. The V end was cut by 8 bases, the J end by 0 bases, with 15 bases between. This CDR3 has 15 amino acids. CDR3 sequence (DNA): TGTGCCAGCGCCGGCGGTTGGGGAAGCACAGATACGCAGTATTTT. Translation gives CASAGGWGSTDTQYF.

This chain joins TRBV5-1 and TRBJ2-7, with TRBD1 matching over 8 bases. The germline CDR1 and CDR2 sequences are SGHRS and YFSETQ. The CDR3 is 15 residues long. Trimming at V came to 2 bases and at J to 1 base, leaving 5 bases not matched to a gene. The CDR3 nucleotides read TGCGCCAGCAGCTTAGGGGACAGGCTATCCTACGAGCAGTACTTC. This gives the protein CASSLGDRLSYEQYF.

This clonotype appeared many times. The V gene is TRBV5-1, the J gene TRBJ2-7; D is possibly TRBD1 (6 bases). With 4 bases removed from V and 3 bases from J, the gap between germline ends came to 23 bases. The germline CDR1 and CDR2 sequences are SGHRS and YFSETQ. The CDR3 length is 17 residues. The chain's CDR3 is CASSNRPLQGALYEQYF. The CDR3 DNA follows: TGCGCCAGCAGCAATCGACCACTACAGGGTGCCCTCTACGAGCAGTACTTC.

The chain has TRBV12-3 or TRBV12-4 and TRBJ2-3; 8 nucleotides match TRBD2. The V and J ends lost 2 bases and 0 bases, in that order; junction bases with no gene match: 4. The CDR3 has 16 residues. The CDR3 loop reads CASSLKAGASTDTQYF. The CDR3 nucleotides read TGTGCCAGCAGTTTAAAAGCGGGAGCTAGCACAGATACGCAGTATTTT.